This is a list of T cell receptor beta chains from one sample in a study of T-cell memory formation after mild COVID-19. TCRdb re-analysed the 5' RACE reads in MiXCR, keeping a single row per CDR3 protein. Of 500,000 to 600,000 distinct CDR3 sequences detected, about a sixth appear once; the ten largest clones hold 12%. Source material: PBMCs or a T cell subset sorted from them (not recorded which). Source of these receptors: an adult woman who had mild COVID-19 (a few samples of this study predate the infection). Cell type and time point are not known. The CDR3 runs from the conserved cysteine through the conserved F or W. Each record gives: V gene, CDR3 protein.

>TRBV5-1
CASSVVAEPSYNEQFF
>TRBV29-1
CSVVVRDNTEAFF
>TRBV7-3
CASSLGYGGSHPDEQYF
>TRBV2
CASRGDRRNEKLFF
>TRBV7-2
CASRFEGTLNTDTQYF
>TRBV3-1
CASSHDAGDTQYF
>TRBV20-1
CSARPPHGGPYEQYF
>TRBV5-4
CASSLAQQGGNTGELFF
>TRBV10-3
CAIDTSGSNEQFF
>TRBV3-1
CASSQVTPMNTEAFF
>TRBV20-1
CSAHGRQNEQFF